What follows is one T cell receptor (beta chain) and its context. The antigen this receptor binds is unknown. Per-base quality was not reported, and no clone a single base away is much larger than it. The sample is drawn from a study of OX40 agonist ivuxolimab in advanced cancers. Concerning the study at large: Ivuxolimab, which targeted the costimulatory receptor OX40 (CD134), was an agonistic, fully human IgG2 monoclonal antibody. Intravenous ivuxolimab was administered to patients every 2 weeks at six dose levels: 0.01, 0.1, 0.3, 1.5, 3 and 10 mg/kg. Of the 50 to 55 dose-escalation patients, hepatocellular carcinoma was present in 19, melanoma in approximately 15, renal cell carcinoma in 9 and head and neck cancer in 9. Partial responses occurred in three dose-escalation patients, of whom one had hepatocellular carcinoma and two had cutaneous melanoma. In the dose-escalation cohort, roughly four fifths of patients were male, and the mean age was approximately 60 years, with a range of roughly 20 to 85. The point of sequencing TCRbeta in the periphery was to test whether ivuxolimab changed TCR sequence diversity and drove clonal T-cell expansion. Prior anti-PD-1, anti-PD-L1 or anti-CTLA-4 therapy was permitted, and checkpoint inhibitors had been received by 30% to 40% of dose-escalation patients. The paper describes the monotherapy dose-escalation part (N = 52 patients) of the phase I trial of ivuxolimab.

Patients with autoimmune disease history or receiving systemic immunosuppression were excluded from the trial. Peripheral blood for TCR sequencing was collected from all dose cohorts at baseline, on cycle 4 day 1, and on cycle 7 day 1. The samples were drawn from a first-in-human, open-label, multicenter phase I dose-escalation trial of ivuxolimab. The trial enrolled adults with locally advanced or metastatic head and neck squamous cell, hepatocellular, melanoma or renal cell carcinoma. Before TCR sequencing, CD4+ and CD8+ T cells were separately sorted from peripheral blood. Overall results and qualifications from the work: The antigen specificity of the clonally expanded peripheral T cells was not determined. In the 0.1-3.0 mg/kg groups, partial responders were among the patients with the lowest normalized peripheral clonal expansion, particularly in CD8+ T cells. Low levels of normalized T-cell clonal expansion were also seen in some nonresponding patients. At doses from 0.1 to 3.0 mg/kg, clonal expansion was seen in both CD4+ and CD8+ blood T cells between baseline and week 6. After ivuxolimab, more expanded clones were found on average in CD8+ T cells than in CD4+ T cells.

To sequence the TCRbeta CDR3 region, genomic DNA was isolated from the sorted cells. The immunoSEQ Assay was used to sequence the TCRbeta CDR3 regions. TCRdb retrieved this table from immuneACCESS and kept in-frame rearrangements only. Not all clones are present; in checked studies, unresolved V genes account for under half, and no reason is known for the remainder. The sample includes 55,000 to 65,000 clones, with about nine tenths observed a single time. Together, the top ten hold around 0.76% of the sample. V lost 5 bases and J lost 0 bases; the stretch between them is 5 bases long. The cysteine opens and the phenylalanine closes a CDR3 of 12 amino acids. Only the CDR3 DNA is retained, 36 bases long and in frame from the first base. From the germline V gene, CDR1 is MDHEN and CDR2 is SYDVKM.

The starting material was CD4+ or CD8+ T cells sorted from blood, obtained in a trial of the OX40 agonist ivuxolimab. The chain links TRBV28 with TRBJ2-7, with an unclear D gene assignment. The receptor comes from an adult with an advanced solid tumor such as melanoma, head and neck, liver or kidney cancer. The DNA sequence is TGTGCCAGCAGTCTTAGCTCCTACGAGCAGTACTTC. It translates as CASSLSSYEQYF.